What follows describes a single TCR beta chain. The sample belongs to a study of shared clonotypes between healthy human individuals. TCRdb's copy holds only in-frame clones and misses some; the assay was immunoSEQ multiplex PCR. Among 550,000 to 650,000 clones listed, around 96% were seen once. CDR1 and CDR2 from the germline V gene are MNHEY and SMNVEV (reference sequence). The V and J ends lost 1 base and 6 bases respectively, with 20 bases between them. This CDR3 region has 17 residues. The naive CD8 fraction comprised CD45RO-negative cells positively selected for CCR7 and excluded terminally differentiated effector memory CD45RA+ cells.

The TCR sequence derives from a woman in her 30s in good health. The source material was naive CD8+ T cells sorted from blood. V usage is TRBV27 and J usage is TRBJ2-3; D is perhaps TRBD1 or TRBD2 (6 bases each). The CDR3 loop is CASSLWGAVGSRDTQYF. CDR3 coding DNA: TGTGCCAGCAGTTTATGGGGGGCGGTGGGCTCCAGGGATACGCAGTATTTT.